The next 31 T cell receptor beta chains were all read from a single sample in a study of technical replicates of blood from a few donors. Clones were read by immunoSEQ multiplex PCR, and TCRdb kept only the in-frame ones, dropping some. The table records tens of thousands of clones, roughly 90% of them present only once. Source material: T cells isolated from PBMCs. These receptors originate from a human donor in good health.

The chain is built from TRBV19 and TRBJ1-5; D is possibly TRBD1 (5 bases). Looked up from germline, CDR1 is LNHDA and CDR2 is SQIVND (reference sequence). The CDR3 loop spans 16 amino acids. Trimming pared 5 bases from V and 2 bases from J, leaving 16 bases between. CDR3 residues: CASSPQTGGGNQPQHF. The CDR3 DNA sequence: TGTGCCAGTAGTCCACAAACAGGTGGCGGCAATCAGCCCCAGCATTTT.

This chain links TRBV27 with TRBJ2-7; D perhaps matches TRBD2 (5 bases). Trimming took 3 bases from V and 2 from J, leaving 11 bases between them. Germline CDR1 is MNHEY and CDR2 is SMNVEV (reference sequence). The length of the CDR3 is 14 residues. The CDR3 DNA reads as TGTGCCAGCAGTTTTTTAAGCGGCACCTACGAGCAGTACTTC. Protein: CASSFLSGTYEQYF.

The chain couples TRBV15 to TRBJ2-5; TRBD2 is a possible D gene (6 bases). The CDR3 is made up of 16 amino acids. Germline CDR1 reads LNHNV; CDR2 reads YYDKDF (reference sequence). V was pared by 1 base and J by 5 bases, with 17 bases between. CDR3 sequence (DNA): TGTGCCACCAGCAGAGTACTAGCAGCAACTGGGGAGACCCAGTACTTC. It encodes CATSRVLAATGETQYF. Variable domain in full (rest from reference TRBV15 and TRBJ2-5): DAMVIQNPRYQVTQFGKPVTLSCSQTLNHNVMYWYQQKSSQAPKLLFHYYDKDFNNEADTPDNFQSRRPNTSFCFLDIRSPGLGDTAMYLCATSRVLAATGETQYFGPGTRLLVL.

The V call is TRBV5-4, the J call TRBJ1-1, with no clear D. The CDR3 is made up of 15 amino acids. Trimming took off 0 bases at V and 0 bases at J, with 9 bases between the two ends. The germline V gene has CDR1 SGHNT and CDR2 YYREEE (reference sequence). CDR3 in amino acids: CASSLASSVNTEAFF. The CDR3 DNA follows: TGTGCCAGCAGCTTGGCCTCCTCAGTGAACACTGAAGCTTTCTTT.

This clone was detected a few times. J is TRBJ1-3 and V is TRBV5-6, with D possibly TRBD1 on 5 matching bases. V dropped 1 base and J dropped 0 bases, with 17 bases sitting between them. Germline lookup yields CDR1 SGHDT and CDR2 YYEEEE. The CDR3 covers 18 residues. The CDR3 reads CASSLFGGGPSSGNTIYF. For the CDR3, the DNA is TGTGCCAGCAGCTTGTTTGGGGGGGGTCCAAGCTCTGGAAACACCATATATTTT.

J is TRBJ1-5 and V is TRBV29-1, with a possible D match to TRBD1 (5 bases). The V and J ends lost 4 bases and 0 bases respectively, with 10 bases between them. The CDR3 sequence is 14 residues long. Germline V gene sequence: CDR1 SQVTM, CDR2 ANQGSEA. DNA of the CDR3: TGCAGCGTTGGGGGGGGGTATAGCAATCAGCCCCAGCATTTT. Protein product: CSVGGGYSNQPQHF.

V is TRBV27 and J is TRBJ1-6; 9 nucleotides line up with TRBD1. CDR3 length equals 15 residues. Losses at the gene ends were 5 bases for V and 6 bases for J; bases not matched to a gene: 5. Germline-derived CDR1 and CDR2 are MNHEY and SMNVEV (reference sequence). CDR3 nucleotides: TGTGCCAGCAGTCAAGGGACAGGGATTAATTCACCCCTCCACTTT. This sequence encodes CASSQGTGINSPLHF.

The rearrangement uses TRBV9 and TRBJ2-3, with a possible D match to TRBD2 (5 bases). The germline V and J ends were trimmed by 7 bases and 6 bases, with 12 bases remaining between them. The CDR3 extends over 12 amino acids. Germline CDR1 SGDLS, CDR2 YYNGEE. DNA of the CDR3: TGTGCCAGCGGCACACTAGGGGATACGCAGTATTTT. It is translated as CASGTLGDTQYF. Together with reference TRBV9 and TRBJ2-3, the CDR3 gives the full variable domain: DSGVTQTPKHLITATGQRVTLRCSPRSGDLSVYWYQQSLDQGLQFLIQYYNGEERAKGNILERFSAQQFPDLHSELNLSSLELGDSALYFCASGTLGDTQYFGPGTRLTVL.

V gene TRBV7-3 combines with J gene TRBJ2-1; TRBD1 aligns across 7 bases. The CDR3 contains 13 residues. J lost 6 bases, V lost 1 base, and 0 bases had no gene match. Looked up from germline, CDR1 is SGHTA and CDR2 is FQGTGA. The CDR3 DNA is TGTGCCAGCAGCTTAAACAGGGGCAATGAGCAGTTCTTC. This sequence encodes CASSLNRGNEQFF.

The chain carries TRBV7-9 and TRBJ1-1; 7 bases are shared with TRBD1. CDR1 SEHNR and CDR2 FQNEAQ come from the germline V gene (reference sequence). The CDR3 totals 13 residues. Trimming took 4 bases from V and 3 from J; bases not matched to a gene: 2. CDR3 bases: TGTGCCAGCAGCTCAGGGACAGACACTGAAGCTTTCTTT. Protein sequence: CASSSGTDTEAFF.

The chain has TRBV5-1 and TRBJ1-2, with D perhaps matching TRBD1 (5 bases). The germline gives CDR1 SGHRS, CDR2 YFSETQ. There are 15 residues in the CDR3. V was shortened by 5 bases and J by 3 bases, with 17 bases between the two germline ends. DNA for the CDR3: TGCGCCAGCAGAGACAGAAGTCGGGTCGACTATGGCTACACCTTC. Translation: CASRDRSRVDYGYTF.

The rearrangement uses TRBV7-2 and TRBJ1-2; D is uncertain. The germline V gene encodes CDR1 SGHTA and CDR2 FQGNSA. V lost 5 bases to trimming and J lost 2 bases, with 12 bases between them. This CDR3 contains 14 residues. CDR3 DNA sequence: TGTGCCAGCAGCACCTTGGGAGGGAACTATGGCTACACCTTC. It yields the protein CASSTLGGNYGYTF.

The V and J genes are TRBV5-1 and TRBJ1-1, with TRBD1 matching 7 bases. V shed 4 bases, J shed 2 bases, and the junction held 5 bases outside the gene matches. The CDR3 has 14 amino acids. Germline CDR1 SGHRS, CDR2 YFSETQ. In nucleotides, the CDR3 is TGCGCCAGCAGCCTGGGACAGACCAACACTGAAGCTTTCTTT. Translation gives CASSLGQTNTEAFF.

CDR3 DNA: TGTGCCAGCAGCCCAGGAGGGGTCCTAGTTAGTGAAAAACTGTTTTTT. Translated: CASSPGGVLVSEKLFF. V usage is TRBV7-9 and J usage is TRBJ1-4; maybe TRBD1 (5 bases). The CDR3 consists of 16 residues. The germline CDR1 and CDR2 sequences are SEHNR and FQNEAQ (reference sequence). Trimming took 5 bases from V and 7 from J, leaving 20 bases between them.

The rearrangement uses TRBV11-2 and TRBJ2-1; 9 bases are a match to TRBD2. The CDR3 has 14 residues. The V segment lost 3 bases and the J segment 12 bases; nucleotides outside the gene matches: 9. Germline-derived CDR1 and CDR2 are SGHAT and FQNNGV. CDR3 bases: TGTGCCAGCAGCTTGGGACTAGCCGGAGGGGGGCAGTTCTTC. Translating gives CASSLGLAGGGQFF.

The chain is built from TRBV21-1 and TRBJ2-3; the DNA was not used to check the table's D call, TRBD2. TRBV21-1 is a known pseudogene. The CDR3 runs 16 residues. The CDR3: CASSNSGRVGTDTQYF. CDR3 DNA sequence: TGTGCCAGCAGCAATAGCGGGAGGGTTGGAACAGATACGCAGTATTTT.

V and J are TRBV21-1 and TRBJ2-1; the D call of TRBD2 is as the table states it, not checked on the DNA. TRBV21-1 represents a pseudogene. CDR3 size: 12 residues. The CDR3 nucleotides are TGTGCCAGCAGCCCAGGGAGGACCGCTCAGTTCTTC. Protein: CASSPGRTAQFF.

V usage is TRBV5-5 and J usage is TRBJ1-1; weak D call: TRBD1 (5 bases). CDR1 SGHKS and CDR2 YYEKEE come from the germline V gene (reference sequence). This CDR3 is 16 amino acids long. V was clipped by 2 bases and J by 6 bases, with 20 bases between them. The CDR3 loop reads CASSFLTDGGGAEAFF. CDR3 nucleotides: TGTGCCAGCAGCTTCCTGACAGACGGGGGTGGCGCTGAAGCTTTCTTT.

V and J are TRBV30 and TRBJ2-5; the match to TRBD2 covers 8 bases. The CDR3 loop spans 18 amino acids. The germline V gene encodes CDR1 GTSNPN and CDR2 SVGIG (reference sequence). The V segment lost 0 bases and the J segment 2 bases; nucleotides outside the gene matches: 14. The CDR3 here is CAWSVLPSLAGGQETQYF. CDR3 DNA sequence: TGTGCCTGGAGTGTACTCCCCTCCCTAGCGGGCGGACAAGAGACCCAGTACTTC.

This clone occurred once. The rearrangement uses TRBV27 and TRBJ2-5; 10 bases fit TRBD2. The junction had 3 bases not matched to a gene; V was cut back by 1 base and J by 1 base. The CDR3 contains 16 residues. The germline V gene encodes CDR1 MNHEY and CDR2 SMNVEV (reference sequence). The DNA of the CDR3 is TGTGCCAGCAGTTTATTTAGCGGGAGGACCCAAGAGACCCAGTACTTC. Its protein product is CASSLFSGRTQETQYF.

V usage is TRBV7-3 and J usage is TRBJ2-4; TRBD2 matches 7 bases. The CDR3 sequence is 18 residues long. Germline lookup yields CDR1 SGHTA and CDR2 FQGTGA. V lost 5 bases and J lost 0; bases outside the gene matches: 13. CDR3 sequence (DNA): TGTGCCAGCAGCCCCACGGGGGACTACCTTGTAGCCAAAAACATTCAGTACTTC. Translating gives CASSPTGDYLVAKNIQYF.

CDR3 sequence: CASSLSGSNYGYTF. Written as DNA, the CDR3 is TGTGCCAGCAGTTTATCAGGGTCTAACTATGGCTACACCTTC. The V and J genes are TRBV6-5 and TRBJ1-2, with a weak D call TRBD1 (5 bases). The CDR3 sequence is 14 residues long. V was pared by 4 bases and J by 0 bases, with 9 bases between. CDR1 and CDR2 (germline): MNHEY, SVGAGI.

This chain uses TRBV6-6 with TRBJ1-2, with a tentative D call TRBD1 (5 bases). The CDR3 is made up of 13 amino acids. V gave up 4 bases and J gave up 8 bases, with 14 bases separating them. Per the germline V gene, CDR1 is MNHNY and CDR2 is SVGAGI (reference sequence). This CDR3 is CASSLTGMNGYTF. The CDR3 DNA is TGTGCCAGCAGTTTAACAGGAATGAACGGCTACACCTTC.

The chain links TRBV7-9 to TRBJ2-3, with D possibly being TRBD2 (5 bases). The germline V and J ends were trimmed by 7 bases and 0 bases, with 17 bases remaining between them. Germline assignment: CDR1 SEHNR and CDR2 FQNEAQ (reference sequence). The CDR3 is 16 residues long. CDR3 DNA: TGTGCCAGCACCCATGACTATTCCTCTAGCACAGATACGCAGTATTTT. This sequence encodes CASTHDYSSSTDTQYF.

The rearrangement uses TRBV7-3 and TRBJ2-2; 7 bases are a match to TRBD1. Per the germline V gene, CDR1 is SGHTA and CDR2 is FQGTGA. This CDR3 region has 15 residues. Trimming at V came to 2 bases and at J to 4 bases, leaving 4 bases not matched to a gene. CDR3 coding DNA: TGTGCCAGCAGCTTAGTCCCAGGGGGCACCGGGGAGCTGTTTTTT. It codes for CASSLVPGGTGELFF.

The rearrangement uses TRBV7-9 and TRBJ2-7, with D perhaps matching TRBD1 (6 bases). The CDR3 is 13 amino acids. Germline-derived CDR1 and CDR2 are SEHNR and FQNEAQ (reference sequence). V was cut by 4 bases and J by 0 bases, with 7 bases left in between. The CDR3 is CASSWDNSYEQYF. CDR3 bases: TGTGCCAGCAGCTGGGACAACTCCTACGAGCAGTACTTC.

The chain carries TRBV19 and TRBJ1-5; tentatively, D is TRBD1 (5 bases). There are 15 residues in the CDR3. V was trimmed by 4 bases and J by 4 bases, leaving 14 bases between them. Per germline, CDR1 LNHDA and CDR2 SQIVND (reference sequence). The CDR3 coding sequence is TGTGCCAGTAGTAAGCAGGGAGGTCAGAATCAGCCCCAGCATTTT. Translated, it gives CASSKQGGQNQPQHF. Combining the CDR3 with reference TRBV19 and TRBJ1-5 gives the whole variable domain DGGITQSPKYLFRKEGQNVTLSCEQNLNHDAMYWYRQDPGQGLRLIYYSQIVNDFQKGDIAEGYSVSREKKESFPLTVTSAQKNPTAFYLCASSKQGGQNQPQHFGDGTRLSIL.

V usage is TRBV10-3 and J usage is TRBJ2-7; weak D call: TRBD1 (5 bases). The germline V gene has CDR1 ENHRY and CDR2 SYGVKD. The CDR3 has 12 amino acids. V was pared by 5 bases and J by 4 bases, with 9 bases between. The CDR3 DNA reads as TGTGCCATCAGTAAACAGGCATACGAGCAGTACTTC. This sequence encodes CAISKQAYEQYF.

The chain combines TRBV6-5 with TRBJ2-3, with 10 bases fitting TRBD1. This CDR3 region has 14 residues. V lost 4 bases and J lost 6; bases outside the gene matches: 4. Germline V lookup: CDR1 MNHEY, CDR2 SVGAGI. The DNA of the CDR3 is TGTGCCAGCAGTTGGGACAGGGGTTATGATACGCAGTATTTT. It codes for CASSWDRGYDTQYF.

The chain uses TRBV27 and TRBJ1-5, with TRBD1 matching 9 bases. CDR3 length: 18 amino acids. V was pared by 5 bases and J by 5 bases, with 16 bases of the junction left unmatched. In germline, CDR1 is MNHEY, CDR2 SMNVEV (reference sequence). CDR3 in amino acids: CASSPTAYRGLRHQPQHF. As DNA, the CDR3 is TGTGCCAGCAGTCCTACGGCCTACAGGGGGCTCCGTCATCAGCCCCAGCATTTT.

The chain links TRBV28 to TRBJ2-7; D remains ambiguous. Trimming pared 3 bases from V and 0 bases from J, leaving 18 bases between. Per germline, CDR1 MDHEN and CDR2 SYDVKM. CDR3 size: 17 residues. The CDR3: CASSFAPERPSSYEQYF. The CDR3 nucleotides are TGTGCCAGCAGTTTCGCCCCCGAGCGTCCTAGCTCCTACGAGCAGTACTTC.